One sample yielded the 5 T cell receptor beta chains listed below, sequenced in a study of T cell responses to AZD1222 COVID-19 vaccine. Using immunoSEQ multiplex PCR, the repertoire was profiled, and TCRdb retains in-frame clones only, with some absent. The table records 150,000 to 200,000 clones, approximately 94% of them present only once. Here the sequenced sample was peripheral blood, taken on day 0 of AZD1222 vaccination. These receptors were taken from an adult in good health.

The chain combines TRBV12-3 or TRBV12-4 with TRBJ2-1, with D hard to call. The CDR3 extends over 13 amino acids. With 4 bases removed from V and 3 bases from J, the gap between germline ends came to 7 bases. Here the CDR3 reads CASSSGLYNEQFF. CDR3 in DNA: TGTGCCAGCAGTTCCGGGCTCTACAATGAGCAGTTCTTC.

CDR3 residues: CAISNNTGELFF. Written as DNA, the CDR3 is TGTGCCATCAGCAATAACACCGGGGAGCTGTTTTTT. J is TRBJ2-2 and V is TRBV10-3; D is ambiguous. This CDR3 contains 12 residues. Germline V gene lookup returns CDR1 ENHRY and CDR2 SYGVKD. The V end lost 6 bases, the J end lost 2 bases, and 4 bases lay between the germline ends.

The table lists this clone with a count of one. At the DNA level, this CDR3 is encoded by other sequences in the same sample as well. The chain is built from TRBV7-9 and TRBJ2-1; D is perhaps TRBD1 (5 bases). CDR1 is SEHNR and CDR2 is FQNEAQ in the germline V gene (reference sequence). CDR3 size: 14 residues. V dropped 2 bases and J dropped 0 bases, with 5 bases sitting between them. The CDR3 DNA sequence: TGTGCCAGCAGCTTACAGGGCTCCTACAATGAGCAGTTCTTC. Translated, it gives CASSLQGSYNEQFF.

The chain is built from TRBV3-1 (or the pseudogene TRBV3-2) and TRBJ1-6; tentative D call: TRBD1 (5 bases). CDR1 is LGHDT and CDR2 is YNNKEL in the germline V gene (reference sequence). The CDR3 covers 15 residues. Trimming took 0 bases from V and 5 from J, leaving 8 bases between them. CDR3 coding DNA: TGTGCCAGCAGCCAAGATGGGGCGGATAATTCACCCCTCCACTTT. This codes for CASSQDGADNSPLHF.

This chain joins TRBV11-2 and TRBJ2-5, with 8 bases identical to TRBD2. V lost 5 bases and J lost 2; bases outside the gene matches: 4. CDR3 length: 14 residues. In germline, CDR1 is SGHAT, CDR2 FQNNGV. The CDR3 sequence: CASSQLAGQETQYF. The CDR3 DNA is TGTGCCAGCAGCCAATTAGCGGGACAAGAGACCCAGTACTTC.